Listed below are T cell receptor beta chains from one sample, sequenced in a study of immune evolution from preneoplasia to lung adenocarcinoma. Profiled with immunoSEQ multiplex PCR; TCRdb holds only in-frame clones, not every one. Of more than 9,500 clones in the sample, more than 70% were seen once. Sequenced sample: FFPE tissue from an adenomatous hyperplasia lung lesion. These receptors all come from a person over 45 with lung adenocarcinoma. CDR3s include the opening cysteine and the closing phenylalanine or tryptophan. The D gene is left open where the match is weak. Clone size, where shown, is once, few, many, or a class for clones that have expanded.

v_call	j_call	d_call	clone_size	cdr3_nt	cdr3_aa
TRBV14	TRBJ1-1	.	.	TGTGCCAGCAGCCAAGACTTGACTAGCAGGGCTTTCTTT	CASSQDLTSRAFF
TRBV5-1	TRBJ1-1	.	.	TGCGCCAGCAGCTTGGTGACGGGAGAGAGTGGTGAAGCTTTCTTT	CASSLVTGESGEAFF
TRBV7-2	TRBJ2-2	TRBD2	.	TGTGCCAGCAGCCCCGCCGGGACTACCCTCTGGGGGGAGCTGTTTTTT	CASSPAGTTLWGELFF
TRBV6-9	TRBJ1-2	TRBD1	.	TGTGCCAGCAACCTAACGGGACAGGGTATTTTCGGCTACACCTTC	CASNLTGQGIFGYTF
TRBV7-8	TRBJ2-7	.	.	TGTGCCAGCAGCGCTGGAGGGGGGTCGTACGAGCAGTACTTC	CASSAGGGSYEQYF
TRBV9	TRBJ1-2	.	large	TGTGCCAGCAGCGTAGAGGGGAGCCGCCTTACGGGAGGCTACACCTTC	CASSVEGSRLTGGYTF
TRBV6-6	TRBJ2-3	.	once	TGTGCCAGCGCTTGGCGGATGGAGGCAGATACGCAGTATTTT	CASAWRMEADTQYF
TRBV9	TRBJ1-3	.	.	TGTGCCAGCAGCGTAGGAGGCAGCTCTGGAAACACCATATATTTT	CASSVGGSSGNTIYF
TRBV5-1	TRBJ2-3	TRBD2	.	TGCGCCAGCAGCTTGGGCCGGACTAGCGGAAGCACAGATACGCAGTATTTT	CASSLGRTSGSTDTQYF
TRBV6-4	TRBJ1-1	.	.	TGTGCCAGCAGTGACTCGACAGTTACAGTGAACACTGAAGCTTTCTTT	CASSDSTVTVNTEAFF
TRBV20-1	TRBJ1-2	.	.	TGCAGTGCTAAAGAAGCTAAAACCTTC	CSAKEAKTF
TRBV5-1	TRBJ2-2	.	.	TGCGCCAGCAGCTCCCCAGGCGGAGTTAACACCGGGGAGCTGTTTTTT	CASSSPGGVNTGELFF
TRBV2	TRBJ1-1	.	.	TGTGCCAGCAGTTTACAGGCGTTCTCGGAAGCTTTCTTT	CASSLQAFSEAFF
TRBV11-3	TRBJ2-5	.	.	TGTGCCAGCCTGGGAGGCGGAGAGACCCAGTACTTC	CASLGGGETQYF
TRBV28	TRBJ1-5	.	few	TGTGCCAGCAGTTCAGGATTCCAGCCCCAGCATTTT	CASSSGFQPQHF
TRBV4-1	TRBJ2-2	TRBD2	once	TGCGCCAGCAGCCAAAGCTCCTTGGGACTAGCGGGAGGGCCGACGAACACCGGGGAGCTGTTTTTT	CASSQSSLGLAGGPTNTGELFF
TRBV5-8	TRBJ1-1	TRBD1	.	TGTGCCAGCAGCTTCCTGGTTATAGGGACAGGGGGAAACACTGAAGCTTTCTTT	CASSFLVIGTGGNTEAFF
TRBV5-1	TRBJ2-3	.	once	TGCGCCAGCAGCTTGTACGGTCGCGGGACAGATACGCAGTATTTT	CASSLYGRGTDTQYF
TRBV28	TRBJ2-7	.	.	TGTGCCAGCAGTTTAGGGACAAGATTCTACGAGCAGTACTTC	CASSLGTRFYEQYF
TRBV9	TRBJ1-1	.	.	TGTGCCAGCAGCGTAGAAGGGACGGCCAACACTGAAGCTTTCTTT	CASSVEGTANTEAFF
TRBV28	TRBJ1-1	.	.	TGTGCCAGCAGTTTAGTAGACAGTAAGAACACTGAAGCTTTCTTT	CASSLVDSKNTEAFF
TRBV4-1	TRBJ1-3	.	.	TGCGCCAGCAGCCAAGATTGGGGCGCGGGGGGGGCACTTGGAAACACCATATATTTT	CASSQDWGAGGALGNTIYF
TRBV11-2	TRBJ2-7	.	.	TGTGCCAGCAGCTTAGATCTTGCCGGGAGCGTTTACGAGCAGTACTTC	CASSLDLAGSVYEQYF
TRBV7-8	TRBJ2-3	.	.	TGTGCCAGCAGCCCCGTTCTGGCCTACACAGATACGCAGTATTTT	CASSPVLAYTDTQYF
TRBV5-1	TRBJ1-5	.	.	TGCGCCAGCAGCTTGGGTGAGGGCCCCCAGCATTTT	CASSLGEGPQHF
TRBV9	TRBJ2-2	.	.	TGTGCCAGCAGCTACTCCCTTAGGGGGGAGCTGTTTTTT	CASSYSLRGELFF
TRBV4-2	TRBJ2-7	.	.	TGTGCCAGCGGGGGGGACAGCTACGAGCAGTACTTC	CASGGDSYEQYF
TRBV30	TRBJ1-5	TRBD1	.	TGTGCCTGGAGGGGAGGGGGGACAGGGAATCAGCCCCAGCATTTT	CAWRGGGTGNQPQHF
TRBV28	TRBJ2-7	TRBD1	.	TGTGCCAGCAGTTTTGGGACAGTGCCCGACGAGCAGTACTTC	CASSFGTVPDEQYF
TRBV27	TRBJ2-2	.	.	TGTGCCAGCAGCCGAAGGGTCTCTGGGAACACCGGGGAGCTGTTTTTT	CASSRRVSGNTGELFF
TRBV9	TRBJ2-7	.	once	TGTGCCAGCAGCGTAGAGGGCAATTCAGGGACCGAGCAGTACTTC	CASSVEGNSGTEQYF
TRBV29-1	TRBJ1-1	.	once	TGCAGCGCTGCGGCTTTGAACACTGAAGCTTTCTTT	CSAAALNTEAFF
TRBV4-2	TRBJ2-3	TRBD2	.	TGTGCCAGCAGCCAAGGGATCGGGACTAGCGGGAGTAGTCGGGGGGATACGCAGTATTTT	CASSQGIGTSGSSRGDTQYF
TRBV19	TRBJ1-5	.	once	TGTGCCAGTAGTATAGGGGCAGGGGCCGGGCAGCCCCAGCATTTT	CASSIGAGAGQPQHF
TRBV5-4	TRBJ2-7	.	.	TGTGCCAGCAGCTTGGCTTCCAGGGAGAACGAGCAGTACTTC	CASSLASRENEQYF
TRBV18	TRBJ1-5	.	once	TGTGCCAGCTCCCTAACAGGTGGCTTTCCCAGGGTTGGTCAGCCCCAGCATTTT	CASSLTGGFPRVGQPQHF
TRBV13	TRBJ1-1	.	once	TGTGCCAGCAGCTTAGACAGGAGCGGCACTGAAGCTTTCTTT	CASSLDRSGTEAFF